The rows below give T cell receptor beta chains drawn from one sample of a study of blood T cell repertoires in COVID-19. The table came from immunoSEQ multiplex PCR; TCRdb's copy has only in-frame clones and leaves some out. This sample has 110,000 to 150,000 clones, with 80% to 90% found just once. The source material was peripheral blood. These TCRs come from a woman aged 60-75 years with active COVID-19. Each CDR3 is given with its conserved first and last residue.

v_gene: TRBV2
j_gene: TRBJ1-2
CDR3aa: CASSETPTPNYGYTF

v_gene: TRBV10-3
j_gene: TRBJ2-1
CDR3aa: CAISELAAPYNEQFF

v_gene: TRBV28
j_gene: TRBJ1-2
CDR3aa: CASSKDTFRGGYTF

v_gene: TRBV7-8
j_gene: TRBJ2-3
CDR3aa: CASSLGGRVADTQYF

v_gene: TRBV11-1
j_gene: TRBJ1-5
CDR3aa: CASSVSGGNQPQHF

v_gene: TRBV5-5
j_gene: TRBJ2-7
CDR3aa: CASSLARHYEQYF

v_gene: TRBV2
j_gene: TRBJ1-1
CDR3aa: CASRIKPNTEAFF

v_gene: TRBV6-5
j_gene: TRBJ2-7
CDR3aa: CASLVQGSGEQYF

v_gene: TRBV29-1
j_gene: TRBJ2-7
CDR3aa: CSVEGAGGSYEQYF

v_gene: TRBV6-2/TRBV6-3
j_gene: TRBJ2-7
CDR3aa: CASSRTRPTAYEQYF

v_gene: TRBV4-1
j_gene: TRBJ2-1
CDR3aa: CASRPGTRFNEQFF

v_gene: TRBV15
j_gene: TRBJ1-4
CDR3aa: CATSARDIALNEKLFF

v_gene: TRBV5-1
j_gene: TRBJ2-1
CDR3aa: CASSHDRGRYNEQFF

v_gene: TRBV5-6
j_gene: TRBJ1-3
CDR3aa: CASSQGLGNTIYF

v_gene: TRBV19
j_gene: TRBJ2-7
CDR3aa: CASRLNQGTYEQYF

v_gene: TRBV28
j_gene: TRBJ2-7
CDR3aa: CASSLAAGGLGEQYF

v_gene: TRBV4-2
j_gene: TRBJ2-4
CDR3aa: CASSQEQGWTVGAKNIQYF

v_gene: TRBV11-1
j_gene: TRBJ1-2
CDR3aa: CASKPQAANYGYTF

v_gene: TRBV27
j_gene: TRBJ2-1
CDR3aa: CASSLTSGNNEQFF

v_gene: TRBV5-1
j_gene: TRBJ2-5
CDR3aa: CASRRLAVSGAQYF

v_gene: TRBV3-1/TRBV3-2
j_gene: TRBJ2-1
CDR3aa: CASSQGMFVSSYNEQFF

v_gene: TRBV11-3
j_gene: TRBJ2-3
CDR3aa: CASSFLTSGSHTDTQYF

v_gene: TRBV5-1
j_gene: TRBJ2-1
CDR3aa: CASSLEAGGNEQFF

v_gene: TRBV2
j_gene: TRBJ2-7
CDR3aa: CASSAPGRYEQYF

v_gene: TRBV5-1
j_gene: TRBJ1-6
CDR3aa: CASSLSGVAYNSPLHF

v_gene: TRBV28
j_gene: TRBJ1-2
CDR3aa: CASSPGQGDGYTF

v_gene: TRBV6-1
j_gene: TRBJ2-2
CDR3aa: CASSHTAGSGELFF

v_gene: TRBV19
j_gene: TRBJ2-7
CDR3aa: CASSSGQEDEQYF

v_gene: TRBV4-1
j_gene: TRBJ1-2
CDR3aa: CASSQVGTGSGNYGYTF

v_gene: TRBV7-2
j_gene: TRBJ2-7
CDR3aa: CASRNPSGSYEQYF

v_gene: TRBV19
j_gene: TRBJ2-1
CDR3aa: CASSKTSGSSYNEQFF

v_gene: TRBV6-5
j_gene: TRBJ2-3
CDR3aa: CASRRGDTQYF

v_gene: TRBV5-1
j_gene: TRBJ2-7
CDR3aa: CASSLGGGEQYF

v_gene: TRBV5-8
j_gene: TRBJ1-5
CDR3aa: CASTRGPSNQPQHF

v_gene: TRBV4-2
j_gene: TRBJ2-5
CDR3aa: CASSQASPGETQYF

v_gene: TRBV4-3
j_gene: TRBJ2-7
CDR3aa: CASSQSDRGEQYF

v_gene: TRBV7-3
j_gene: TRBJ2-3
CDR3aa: CASSLNGAGVTDTQYF